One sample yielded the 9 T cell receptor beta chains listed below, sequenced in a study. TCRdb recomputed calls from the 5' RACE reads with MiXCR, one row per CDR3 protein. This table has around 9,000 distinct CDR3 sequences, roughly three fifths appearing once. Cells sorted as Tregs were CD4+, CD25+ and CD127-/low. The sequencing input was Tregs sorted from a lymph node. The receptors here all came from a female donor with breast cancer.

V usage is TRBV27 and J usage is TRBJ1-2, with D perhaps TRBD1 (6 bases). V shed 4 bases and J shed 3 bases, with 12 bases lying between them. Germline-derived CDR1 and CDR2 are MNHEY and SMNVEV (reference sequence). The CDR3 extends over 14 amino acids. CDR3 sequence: CASSSYREDYGYTF. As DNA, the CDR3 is TGTGCCAGCAGTTCGTACAGGGAGGACTATGGCTACACCTTC.

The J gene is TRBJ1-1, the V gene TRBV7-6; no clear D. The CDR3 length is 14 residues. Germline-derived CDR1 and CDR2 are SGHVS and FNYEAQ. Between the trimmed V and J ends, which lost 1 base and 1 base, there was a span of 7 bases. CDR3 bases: TGTGCCAGCAGCTTAGGGGAATGGAACACTGAAGCTTTCTTT. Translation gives CASSLGEWNTEAFF.

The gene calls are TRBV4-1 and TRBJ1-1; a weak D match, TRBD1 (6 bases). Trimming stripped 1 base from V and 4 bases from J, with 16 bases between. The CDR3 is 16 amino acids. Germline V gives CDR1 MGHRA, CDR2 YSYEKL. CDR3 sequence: CASSQGGGQGSTEAFF. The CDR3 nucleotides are TGCGCCAGCAGCCAAGGTGGGGGGCAGGGAAGCACTGAAGCTTTCTTT.

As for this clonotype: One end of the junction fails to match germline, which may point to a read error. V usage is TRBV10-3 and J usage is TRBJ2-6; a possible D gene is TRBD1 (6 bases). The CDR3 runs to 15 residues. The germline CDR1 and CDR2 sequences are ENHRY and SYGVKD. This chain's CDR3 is CAISGAGDGANILTF. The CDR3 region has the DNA TGTGCCATCAGTGGGGCAGGGGATGGGGCCAACATCCTGACTTTC.

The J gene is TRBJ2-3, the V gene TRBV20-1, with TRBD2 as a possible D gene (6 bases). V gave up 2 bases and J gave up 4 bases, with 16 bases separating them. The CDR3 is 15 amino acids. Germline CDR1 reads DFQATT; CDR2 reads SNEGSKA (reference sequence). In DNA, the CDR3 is TGCAGTGCTAGACGATTTGGGGGGAGCGCAGATACGCAGTATTTT. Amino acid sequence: CSARRFGGSADTQYF.

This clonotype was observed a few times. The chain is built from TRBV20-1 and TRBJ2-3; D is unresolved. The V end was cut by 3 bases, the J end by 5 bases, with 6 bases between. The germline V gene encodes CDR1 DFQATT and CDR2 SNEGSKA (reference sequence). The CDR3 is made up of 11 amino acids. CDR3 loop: CSASAVDTQYF. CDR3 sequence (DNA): TGCAGTGCTAGCGCTGTAGATACGCAGTATTTT.

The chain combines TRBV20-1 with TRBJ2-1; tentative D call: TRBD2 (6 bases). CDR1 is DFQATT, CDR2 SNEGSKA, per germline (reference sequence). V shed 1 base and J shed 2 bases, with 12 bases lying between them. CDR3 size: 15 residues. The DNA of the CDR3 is TGCAGTGCTAGAGCCCTTCGCGGGGCCTACAATGAGCAGTTCTTC. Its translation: CSARALRGAYNEQFF.

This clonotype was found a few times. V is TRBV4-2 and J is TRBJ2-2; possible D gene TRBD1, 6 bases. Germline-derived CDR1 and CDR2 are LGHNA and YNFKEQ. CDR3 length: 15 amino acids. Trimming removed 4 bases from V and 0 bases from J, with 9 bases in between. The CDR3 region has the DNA TGTGCCAGCAGCCGGGACACTGCGAACACCGGGGAGCTGTTTTTT. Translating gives CASSRDTANTGELFF.

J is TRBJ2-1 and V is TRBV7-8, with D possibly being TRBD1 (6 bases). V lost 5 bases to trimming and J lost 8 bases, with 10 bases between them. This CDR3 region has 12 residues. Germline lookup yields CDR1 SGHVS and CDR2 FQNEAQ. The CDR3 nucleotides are TGTGCCAGCAGCAGCAGGACAGATGAGCAGTTCTTC. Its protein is CASSSRTDEQFF.